The present entry profiles one T cell receptor (beta chain) with its context. This sample was included in a study of blood T cell repertoires in COVID-19. Whole-study context: Researchers got acute and convalescent COVID-19 samples from the United States, Italy and Spain. The cDNA or gDNA used as material had been derived from T cells, B-cell-depleted T cells, or PBMCs.

Recruitment covered fewer than 25 US areas and drew participants whose ages spanned about 18 to 89 years. Cohorts were assigned according to the clinical history that participants reported. The CDR3 contains 14 residues. V trimming: 5 bases; J trimming: 4 bases; junction bases outside the gene matches: 7. In germline, CDR1 is MGHRA, CDR2 YSYEKL. Only in-frame clones appear in the TCRdb table, and some are missing; sequencing was by immunoSEQ multiplex PCR. This sample yields some 200,000 clones, of which roughly 90% are seen a single time; roughly 3.4% belongs to the top ten. The clonotype originates from a woman in her thirties or forties with acute COVID-19. The chain has TRBV4-1 and TRBJ2-7; 8 bases map to TRBD2. The sequenced sample consisted of PBMCs or T cells enriched from blood (not recorded which). The CDR3 sequence: CASSDGREPYEQYF. The CDR3 nucleotides are TGCGCCAGCAGCGACGGGAGGGAGCCATACGAGCAGTACTTC.